This is a list of T cell receptor beta chains from one sample in a study of shared T cell receptors in the human thymus. Assay used: immunoSEQ multiplex PCR; TCRdb lists only in-frame clones, some missing. The sample carries about 730,000 clones, over 75% recorded once. The same data also contributed to another study, on human thymus T cells.

The sample was thymocytes. The receptors shown here come from a girl less than two years old with a congenital heart defect. The CDR3 runs from the conserved cysteine through the conserved F or W. The D gene is left open where the match is weak. Only part of the rows carry a size: once, few, many, or a class if the clone is expanded.

size	V	J	D	DNA	CDR3
once	TRBV29-1	TRBJ1-2	TRBD1	TGCAGCGTTGCGGACAGGGTAGATGGCTACACCTTC	CSVADRVDGYTF
NA	TRBV5-8	TRBJ1-1	NA	TGTGCCAGCAGCTTAGGAGCTGAAGCTTTCTTT	CASSLGAEAFF
NA	TRBV18	TRBJ2-7	NA	TGTGCCAGCTCCCGGGGCTCCTACGAGCAGTACTTC	CASSRGSYEQYF
NA	TRBV19	TRBJ2-1	NA	TGTGCCAGTAGTGAGGACAATGAGCAGTTCTTC	CASSEDNEQFF
NA	TRBV27	TRBJ2-3	TRBD1	TGTGCCAGCAGCTGGGACAGGGCTTTAGCCCTTCCAGATACGCAGTATTTT	CASSWDRALALPDTQYF
few	TRBV7-2	TRBJ2-3	NA	TGTGCCAGCAGCTTAGAGGGGCGCAGGGGTGGTCTGCACACAGATACGCAGTATTTT	CASSLEGRRGGLHTDTQYF
once	TRBV30	TRBJ1-2	NA	TGTGCCCGGGCCGTTTCGGGGACATCCTATGGCTACACCTTC	CARAVSGTSYGYTF
NA	TRBV7-9	TRBJ2-5	NA	TGTGCCAGCAGCGTACCTCGTTTGGCGGGTTACCAAGAGACCCAGTACTTC	CASSVPRLAGYQETQYF
NA	TRBV10-3	TRBJ1-1	NA	TGTGCCATCAGTGAACGTCCGGAGGTGAACACTGAAGCTTTCTTT	CAISERPEVNTEAFF
NA	TRBV6-6	TRBJ1-5	TRBD1	TGTGCCAGCAGTTACCCGGGACAGTCGGATCAGCCCCAGCATTTT	CASSYPGQSDQPQHF
NA	TRBV2	TRBJ2-5	TRBD2	TGTGCCAGCAGTGGGGGGGGTAGGGGAACCCAGTACTTC	CASSGGGRGTQYF
NA	TRBV4-1	TRBJ1-1	NA	TGCGCCAGCTATACCCGGGGGGGGACTGAAGCTTTCTTT	CASYTRGGTEAFF
NA	TRBV7-2	TRBJ1-1	TRBD1	TGTGCCAGCAGCTTATACAGGGGGCGAGGGAACACTGAAGCTTTCTTT	CASSLYRGRGNTEAFF
NA	TRBV14	TRBJ1-1	NA	TGTGCCAGCAGCCAAGTTCCAAAGAACACTGAAGCTTTCTTT	CASSQVPKNTEAFF
NA	TRBV6-4	TRBJ2-7	TRBD1	TGTGCCAGCAGTGTGGGGACAGGGGGCACCTACGAGCAGTACTTC	CASSVGTGGTYEQYF
NA	TRBV7-6	TRBJ2-2	TRBD2	TGTGCCAGCAGCTTATTAGCGGGGGGGAACACCGGGGAGCTGTTTTTT	CASSLLAGGNTGELFF
NA	TRBV12-2	TRBJ1-1	NA	TGTGCAAGTCGCTCCGAGGACACTGAAGCTTTCTTT	CASRSEDTEAFF
NA	TRBV27	TRBJ2-7	NA	TGTGCCAGCAGTTTAACTGCCCCGACAGAATACTCCTACGAGCAGTACTTC	CASSLTAPTEYSYEQYF
NA	TRBV9	TRBJ2-1	NA	TGTGCCAGCAGCGTAGGGGCGCCCCCCCAGTTCTTC	CASSVGAPPQFF
NA	TRBV5-1	TRBJ1-2	NA	TGCGCCAGCAGCGCAAGAGCTAACTATGGCTACACCTTC	CASSARANYGYTF
NA	TRBV6-1	TRBJ2-5	TRBD2	TGTGCCAGCAGTGTCCGGGCGGGGGGGCCGGATCAGGAGACCCAGTACTTC	CASSVRAGGPDQETQYF
NA	TRBV6-5	TRBJ2-7	TRBD1	TGTGCCAGCAGTCCAACAGGGGGCGCCTCCTACGAGCAGTACTTC	CASSPTGGASYEQYF
few	TRBV27	TRBJ2-2	NA	TGTGCCAGCCGCCGTCTCGTGGGGGGGCTGTTTTTT	CASRRLVGGLFF
once	TRBV7-3	TRBJ2-2	TRBD2	TGTGCCAGCAGCTTAAAAAAGGCTGGAAAGACTAGCGGGGACTTCCCAACCACCGGGGAGCTGTTTTTT	CASSLKKAGKTSGDFPTTGELFF
NA	TRBV7-9	TRBJ1-2	NA	TGTGCCAGCAGCTTCGAACAGGGAGATTGGTGTTATGGCTACACCTTC	CASSFEQGDWCYGYTF
NA	TRBV19	TRBJ1-5	TRBD1	TGTGCCAGCGGGTTTCTCAGGGGGTCAGCTCAGCCCCAGCATTTT	CASGFLRGSAQPQHF
NA	TRBV9	TRBJ2-7	NA	TGTGCCAGCAGCGTAGAAGACAGAGCCAACTACGAGCAGTACTTC	CASSVEDRANYEQYF
NA	TRBV5-5	TRBJ2-7	TRBD1	TGTGCCAGCAGCGAAAGGGGGCACGAGCAGTACTTC	CASSERGHEQYF
few	TRBV5-1	TRBJ2-5	TRBD1	TGCGCCAGCAGCTTGCTTCGGACAGGGGAAGAGACCCAGTACTTC	CASSLLRTGEETQYF
NA	TRBV7-2	TRBJ2-1	TRBD1	TGTGCCAGCAGCTTAGCGCGGCGACAGGGGACGAATGAGCAGTTCTTC	CASSLARRQGTNEQFF
NA	TRBV19	TRBJ1-1	NA	TGTGCCAGTAGTATATATCCCTCAGGAGGGGCCCATGAAGCTTTCTTT	CASSIYPSGGAHEAFF
NA	TRBV30	TRBJ2-5	NA	TGTGCCTGGAGTCCTCTGTTCCAAGAGACCCAGTACTTC	CAWSPLFQETQYF
NA	TRBV7-2	TRBJ2-1	TRBD2	TGTGCCAGCAGCGCCCATACACGGACTAGCCCCTACAATGAGCAGTTCTTC	CASSAHTRTSPYNEQFF
NA	TRBV6-1	TRBJ2-1	TRBD1	TGTGCCAGCAGTGACGGGGACAGGGCCTTCAATGAGCAGTTCTTC	CASSDGDRAFNEQFF
few	TRBV11-2	TRBJ1-4	NA	TGTGCCAGCAGCCGAGGGTTTTCGGATGAAAAACTGTTTTTT	CASSRGFSDEKLFF
once	TRBV2	TRBJ1-5	TRBD1	TGTGCCAGCGTACAGGGGAGCAATCAGCCCCAGCATTTT	CASVQGSNQPQHF
NA	TRBV5-1	TRBJ1-1	NA	TGCGCCAGCAGCTTGCCGGGGGACCTTAACACTGAAGCTTTCTTT	CASSLPGDLNTEAFF
NA	TRBV5-4	TRBJ1-2	NA	TGTGCCAGCAGCTACTTATTCGGAGGGGTCTATGGCTACACCTTC	CASSYLFGGVYGYTF
NA	TRBV7-6	TRBJ1-5	TRBD1	TGTGCCAGCAGCCCCGGACAGGATACTAATCAGCCCCAGCATTTT	CASSPGQDTNQPQHF
NA	TRBV2	TRBJ2-5	NA	TGTGCCAGCAGCAAGTCATATGGAACGGGGGACGCCCAAGAGACCCAGTACTTC	CASSKSYGTGDAQETQYF
NA	TRBV29-1	TRBJ2-5	TRBD2	TGCAGCGTACTAGCGGGGGAAGAGACCCAGTACTTC	CSVLAGEETQYF